These T cell receptor beta chains were read from a single sample in a study of CD8 T cells in ankylosing spondylitis. TCRdb re-called the 5' RACE reads with MiXCR, one entry per CDR3 protein. In the table there are approximately 45,000 distinct CDR3 sequences, just under 4% of which are singletons. The sample was blood, either unsorted or a sorted T cell fraction (not recorded which). The receptors come from a female donor with ankylosing spondylitis or in good health (not recorded which). Both conserved end residues are part of each CDR3. Fields, in order: clone size, J gene, D gene, V gene, CDR3 protein, CDR3 DNA. The D gene is left open where the match is weak. Expanded clones are given a class, and other clones once, few, many or no size at all.

many,TRBJ2-3,TRBD2,TRBV9,CASSEGLAGGPSTDTQYF,TGTGCCAGCAGCGAGGGACTAGCGGGGGGGCCAAGCACAGATACGCAGTATTTT
many,TRBJ1-2,-,TRBV9,CASSVDMGDYGYTF,TGTGCCAGCAGCGTAGATATGGGGGACTATGGCTACACCTTC
many,TRBJ2-3,-,TRBV9,CASSSPRRQTTIGDTQYF,TGTGCCAGCAGCTCCCCCCGGAGGCAGACCACTATCGGGGATACGCAGTATTTT
many,TRBJ2-2,TRBD2,TRBV9,CASSVRERGDTGELFF,TGTGCCAGCAGCGTACGCGAGCGGGGGGACACCGGGGAGCTGTTTTTT
many,TRBJ2-3,TRBD2,TRBV9,CASSPGTISTDTQYF,TGTGCCAGCAGCCCCGGGACTATTAGCACAGATACGCAGTATTTT
many,TRBJ1-2,-,TRBV9,CASSVGVKDYGYTF,TGTGCCAGCAGCGTAGGCGTCAAGGACTATGGCTACACCTTC
many,TRBJ1-3,TRBD1,TRBV9,CASSVLPDRDGSGNTIYF,TGTGCCAGCAGCGTACTCCCGGACAGGGATGGTTCTGGAAACACCATATATTTT
many,TRBJ2-5,-,TRBV4-2,CASSERVGKYF,TGTGCCAGCAGCGAAAGGGTGGGGAAGTACTTC
many,TRBJ1-4,-,TRBV9,CASSAFGEDNEKLFF,TGTGCCAGCAGCGCATTCGGGGAAGATAATGAAAAACTGTTTTTT
-,TRBJ2-1,TRBD2,TRBV9,CASSGIAGGLSSYNEQFF,TGTGCCAGCAGCGGGATAGCGGGGGGACTGAGCTCCTACAATGAGCAGTTCTTC
many,TRBJ2-3,-,TRBV9,CASSKGRGGTDTQYF,TGTGCCAGCTCCAAGGGGAGGGGGGGCACAGATACGCAGTATTTT
many,TRBJ2-2,-,TRBV9,CASSVGVGRNRLNTGELFF,TGTGCCAGCAGCGTAGGAGTAGGCAGGAATCGGTTGAACACCGGGGAGCTGTTTTTT
many,TRBJ2-3,TRBD2,TRBV9,CASSMAAGVTDTQYF,TGTGCCAGCAGCATGGCCGCGGGGGTAACAGATACGCAGTATTTT
many,TRBJ1-4,TRBD1,TRBV9,CASSTGTGPNEKLFF,TGTGCCAGCAGCACCGGGACAGGGCCTAATGAAAAACTGTTTTTT
many,TRBJ2-1,-,TRBV9,CASSVGADQGYNEQFF,TGTGCCAGCAGCGTAGGGGCGGATCAAGGCTACAATGAGCAGTTCTTC
many,TRBJ1-6,-,TRBV9,CASSVELLNSPLHF,TGTGCCAGCAGCGTAGAACTGCTGAATTCACCCCTCCACTTT
many,TRBJ2-1,-,TRBV9,CASSTSPSSYNEQFF,TGTGCCAGCAGCACCAGTCCGAGCTCCTACAATGAGCAGTTCTTC
many,TRBJ1-4,-,TRBV9,CASSPHLGEKLFF,TGTGCCAGCAGCCCACACCTGGGTGAAAAACTGTTTTTT
many,TRBJ2-1,-,TRBV9,CASSASYPGKKSYNEQFF,TGTGCCAGCAGCGCATCCTATCCCGGGAAGAAATCCTACAATGAGCAGTTCTTC
-,TRBJ2-2,-,TRBV9,CASSLETGELFF,TGTGCCAGCAGCCTTGAGACCGGGGAGCTGTTTTTT
many,TRBJ2-2,-,TRBV9,CASSPLLGELFF,TGTGCCAGCAGCCCTTTATTGGGGGAGCTGTTTTTT
many,TRBJ2-1,-,TRBV9,CASNQGGGRNEQFF,TGTGCCAGCAATCAAGGGGGGGGAAGGAATGAGCAGTTCTTC
many,TRBJ2-2,-,TRBV9,CASSVDPPNTGELFF,TGTGCCAGCAGCGTAGACCCTCCGAACACCGGGGAGCTGTTTTTT
many,TRBJ1-6,-,TRBV9,CASSDYRASPLHF,TGTGCCAGCAGCGATTACAGGGCCTCACCCCTCCACTTT
medium-sized,TRBJ1-3,TRBD1,TRBV9,CASSVFASTGGGGNTIYF,TGTGCCAGCAGCGTCTTCGCCTCGACAGGGGGCGGTGGAAACACCATATATTTT
many,TRBJ2-1,-,TRBV9,CASSGGASDEQFF,TGTGCCAGCAGCGGGGGGGCCAGCGATGAGCAGTTCTTC
many,TRBJ2-5,-,TRBV9,CASSVGSGQETQYF,TGTGCCAGCAGCGTAGGATCAGGCCAGGAGACCCAGTACTTC
many,TRBJ2-5,-,TRBV9,CASSVEGGLTQYF,TGTGCCAGCAGCGTAGAGGGGGGGTTGACCCAGTACTTC
many,TRBJ2-7,TRBD2,TRBV9,CASSPTSGGSYEQYF,TGTGCCAGCAGCCCTACTAGCGGGGGCTCCTACGAGCAGTACTTC
many,TRBJ1-6,-,TRBV21-1,CASTTGQGAHNSPLHF,TGTGCCAGCACCACGGGACAGGGGGCCCATAATTCACCCCTCCACTTT
-,TRBJ2-4,-,TRBV9,CASSDLRKKNIQYF,TGTGCCAGCAGCGACCTCAGAAAGAAAAACATTCAGTACTTC
many,TRBJ2-3,-,TRBV9,CASSVVAASTDTQYF,TGTGCCAGCAGCGTAGTAGCGGCTAGCACAGATACGCAGTATTTT
many,TRBJ2-7,-,TRBV9,CASSVGVTGHAGEQYF,TGTGCCAGCAGCGTAGGAGTGACAGGACACGCGGGCGAGCAGTACTTC
many,TRBJ2-1,-,TRBV27,CASNLSGALSSYNEQFF,TGTGCCAGCAACCTAAGTGGGGCCCTGAGCTCCTACAATGAGCAGTTCTTC
many,TRBJ1-5,TRBD1,TRBV9,CASSAQGASNQPQHF,TGTGCCAGCAGCGCTCAGGGGGCAAGCAATCAGCCCCAGCATTTT
many,TRBJ2-7,-,TRBV9,CASSEGPSSYEQYF,TGTGCCAGCAGCGAGGGTCCAAGCTCCTACGAGCAGTACTTC
many,TRBJ2-5,-,TRBV9,CASSQNPQETQYF,TGTGCCAGCAGCCAAAATCCTCAAGAGACCCAGTACTTC
many,TRBJ2-5,-,TRBV9,CASSVMRTGETQYF,TGTGCCAGCAGCGTAATGAGGACGGGGGAGACCCAGTACTTC
many,TRBJ2-5,-,TRBV9,CASSFLGQETQYF,TGTGCCAGCAGCTTCTTGGGGCAAGAGACCCAGTACTTC
many,TRBJ1-1,-,TRBV9,CASSVAWGTEAFF,TGTGCCAGCAGCGTCGCATGGGGGACTGAAGCTTTCTTT
many,TRBJ1-1,TRBD1,TRBV9,CASSGQGGKEAFF,TGTGCCAGCAGCGGACAGGGGGGTAAGGAAGCTTTCTTT
many,TRBJ2-7,TRBD1,TRBV9,CASSQDGTGVINEQYF,TGTGCCAGCAGCCAAGATGGGACAGGGGTGATCAACGAGCAGTACTTC
many,TRBJ2-7,-,TRBV9,CASSVSDSRSYEQYF,TGTGCCAGCAGCGTTAGTGACTCCAGGTCCTACGAGCAGTACTTC